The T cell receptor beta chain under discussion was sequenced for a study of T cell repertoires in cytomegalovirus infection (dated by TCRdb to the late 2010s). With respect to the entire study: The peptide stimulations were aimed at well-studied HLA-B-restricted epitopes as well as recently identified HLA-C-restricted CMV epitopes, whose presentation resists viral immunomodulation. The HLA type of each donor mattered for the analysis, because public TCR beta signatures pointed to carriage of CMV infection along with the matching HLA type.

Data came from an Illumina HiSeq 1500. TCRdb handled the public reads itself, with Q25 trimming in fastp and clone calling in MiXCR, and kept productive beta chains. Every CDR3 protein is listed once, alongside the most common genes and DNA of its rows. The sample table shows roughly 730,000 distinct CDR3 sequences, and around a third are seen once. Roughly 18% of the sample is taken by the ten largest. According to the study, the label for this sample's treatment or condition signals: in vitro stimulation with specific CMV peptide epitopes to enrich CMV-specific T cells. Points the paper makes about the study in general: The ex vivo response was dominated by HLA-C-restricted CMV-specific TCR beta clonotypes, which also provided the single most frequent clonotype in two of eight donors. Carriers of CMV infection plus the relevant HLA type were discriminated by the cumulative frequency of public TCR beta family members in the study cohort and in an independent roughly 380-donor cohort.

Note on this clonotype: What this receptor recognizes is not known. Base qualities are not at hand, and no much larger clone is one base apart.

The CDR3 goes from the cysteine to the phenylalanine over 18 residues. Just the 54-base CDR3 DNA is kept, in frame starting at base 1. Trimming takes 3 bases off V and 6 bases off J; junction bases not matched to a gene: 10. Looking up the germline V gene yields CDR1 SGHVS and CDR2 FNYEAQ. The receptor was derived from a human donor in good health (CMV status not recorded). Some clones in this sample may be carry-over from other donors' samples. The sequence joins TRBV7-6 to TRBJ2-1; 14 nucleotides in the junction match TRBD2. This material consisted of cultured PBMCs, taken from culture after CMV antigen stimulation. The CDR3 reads CASSFQRTSGRIGNEQFF. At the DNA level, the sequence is TGTGCCAGCAGCTTCCAAAGGACTAGCGGGAGGATCGGCAATGAGCAGTTCTTC.